This T cell receptor beta chain was sequenced for a study of metastatic and nonmetastatic thyroid tumors. Study-level information: Thyroid patients, malignant and benign, had repertoires compared across blood and tumor or nodule tissue.

There were no patients who had received any treatment before thyroid surgery. Whole-study findings and limits: Patients with malignant thyroid tumors reportedly had significantly higher TCR beta diversity than those with benign nodules, in blood and tumor.

This clone was observed many times. Its antigen is undetermined. Original processing methods: A distant-metastasis classifier for papillary thyroid cancer was built using CDR3 differences across clinicopathological groups. Using MiXCR, TCRdb re-called clones from the PCR reads. The V and J calls reflect TCRdb's pipeline rather than the authors' work. The sample has around 17,000 clones, 9.5% to 15% seen once; the top ten hold roughly 30%. CDR3 size: 11 residues. Germline loops: CDR1 GTSNPN, CDR2 SVGIG (reference sequence). Trimming shortened V by 1 base and J by 8 bases, and 8 bases separated the two germline ends.

The material sequenced was blood. The origin of this receptor is a female donor with papillary thyroid cancer or a benign thyroid nodule (not recorded which). Some clones in this sample may be carry-over from other donors' samples. This sequence joins TRBV30 and TRBJ1-1, with D hard to call. CDR3 coding DNA: TGTGCCTGGAGTGCCCCTCTGGAAGCTTTCTTT. It specifies CAWSAPLEAFF. The complete variable domain, with remaining parts taken from reference TRBV30 and TRBJ1-1, reads SQTIHQWPATLVQPVGSPLSLECTVEGTSNPNLYWYRQAAGRGLQLLFYSVGIGQISSEVPQNLSASRPQDRQFILSSKKLLLSDSGFYLCAWSAPLEAFFGQGTRLTVV.